These T cell receptor beta chains were read from a single sample in a study of response to subunit inactivated influenza vaccine. TCRdb independently ran MiXCR on the RT-PCR reads; one entry per CDR3 protein. Among 160,000 or so distinct CDR3 sequences listed, around 9.9% were seen once. The specimen comprised non-naive T cells sorted from PBMCs, sampled about 40 days after vaccination. The receptors shown here come from a man aged 50 to 59 who received an inactivated influenza vaccine. Both conserved end residues are part of each CDR3. D genes are given only for firm matches. The listing skips clone size in some rows; elsewhere it reads once, few, many or a size class.

d_gene | j_gene | v_gene | abundance | CDR3aa | CDR3nt
TRBD2 | TRBJ2-2 | TRBV11-2 | - | CASSLTLTSGGQGTGELFF | TGTGCCAGCAGCTTAACGTTGACTAGCGGGGGGCAAGGCACCGGGGAGCTGTTTTTT
- | TRBJ1-4 | TRBV20-1 | few | CSARGGDLAIDEKLFF | TGCAGTGCTAGAGGGGGCGATCTCGCCATCGATGAAAAACTGTTTTTT
- | TRBJ2-7 | TRBV20-1 | - | CSAVTGTVSYEQYF | TGCAGTGCTGTGACCGGGACTGTCTCCTACGAGCAGTACTTC
- | TRBJ2-1 | TRBV10-3 | many | CAISESKFSYNEQFF | TGTGCCATCAGTGAGTCTAAGTTCTCCTACAATGAGCAGTTCTTC
- | TRBJ1-2 | TRBV5-1 | many | CASSFHRDAYGYTF | TGCGCCAGCAGCTTTCACAGGGATGCCTATGGCTACACCTTC
TRBD2 | TRBJ2-4 | TRBV6-2/TRBV6-3 | - | CASSYSGGFIQYF | TGTGCCAGCAGTTACTCGGGGGGGTTCATTCAGTACTTC
TRBD1 | TRBJ2-7 | TRBV27 | many | CASSLGSMGQGENFYEQYF | TGTGCCAGCAGTTTAGGGTCTATGGGACAGGGGGAAAATTTCTACGAGCAGTACTTC
- | TRBJ2-3 | TRBV5-1 | few | CASSRGLITDTQYF | TGCGCCAGCAGCAGGGGTCTTATCACAGATACGCAGTATTTT
TRBD1 | TRBJ2-2 | TRBV5-1 | - | CASSYRGLTGELFF | TGCGCCAGCAGCTACAGGGGGCTTACCGGGGAGCTGTTTTTT
TRBD2 | TRBJ2-1 | TRBV7-2 | - | CASLTSGYNEQFF | TGTGCCAGCCTCACTAGCGGCTACAATGAGCAGTTCTTC
TRBD1 | TRBJ1-5 | TRBV7-2 | few | CASSPKVGGYQPQHF | TGTGCCAGCAGCCCAAAGGTAGGGGGCTATCAGCCCCAGCATTTT
- | TRBJ2-3 | TRBV12-5 | - | CASGRGTAGTDTQYF | TGTGCTAGTGGTCGCGGGACTGCCGGCACAGATACGCAGTATTTT
TRBD2 | TRBJ2-1 | TRBV4-1 | - | CASSQAAGLYNEQFF | TGCGCCAGCAGCCAAGCAGCGGGGCTTTACAATGAGCAGTTCTTC
- | TRBJ2-4 | TRBV15 | few | CATSRDLAEPSLAKNIQYF | TGTGCCACCAGCAGAGATCTAGCCGAACCTTCTCTAGCCAAAAACATTCAGTACTTC
- | TRBJ2-5 | TRBV3-1 | - | CASSQDTQGPKTQYF | TGTGCCAGCAGCCAAGACACACAGGGTCCGAAGACCCAGTACTTC
- | TRBJ2-7 | TRBV7-2 | few | CASSPQEGNFYEQYF | TGTGCCAGCAGCCCCCAGGAGGGCAATTTCTACGAGCAGTACTTC
- | TRBJ1-1 | TRBV5-4 | many | CASSLAVTGGAEAFF | TGTGCCAGCAGCTTGGCCGTGACGGGCGGGGCTGAAGCTTTCTTT
TRBD2 | TRBJ2-2 | TRBV28 | many | CASSFSGRAKELFF | TGTGCCAGCAGTTTTAGCGGGAGGGCGAAGGAGCTGTTTTTT
TRBD1 | TRBJ2-7 | TRBV3-1 | many | CASSQGDRGYEQYF | TGTGCCAGCAGCCAAGGGGACAGGGGCTACGAGCAGTACTTC
- | TRBJ1-4 | TRBV7-9 | few | CAVTGATNEKLFF | TGTGCCGTTACAGGAGCAACTAATGAAAAACTGTTTTTT
- | TRBJ1-1 | TRBV6-1 | many | CASSLTGSTEAFF | TGTGCCAGCAGCCTAACAGGGAGCACTGAAGCTTTCTTT
- | TRBJ2-2 | TRBV30 | few | CAWTLGNTGELFF | TGTGCCTGGACCTTGGGGAACACCGGGGAGCTGTTTTTT
- | TRBJ1-1 | TRBV7-9 | few | CASSIVLGGTEAFF | TGTGCCAGCAGCATCGTCCTAGGGGGCACTGAAGCTTTCTTT
- | TRBJ2-1 | TRBV4-1 | - | CASSQGWAERPPFF | TGCGCCAGCAGCCAAGGGTGGGCCGAGCGGCCCCCGTTCTTC
TRBD2 | TRBJ2-3 | TRBV20-1 | medium-sized | CSATLAGGTDTQYF | TGCAGTGCCACACTAGCGGGGGGCACAGATACGCAGTATTTT
TRBD1 | TRBJ1-5 | TRBV20-1 | - | CSARDLGRGDQPQHF | TGCAGTGCTAGAGATCTCGGCAGGGGGGATCAGCCCCAGCATTTT
- | TRBJ2-1 | TRBV6-6 | - | CASSPVGGVEQFF | TGTGCCAGCAGTCCGGTCGGTGGGGTTGAGCAGTTCTTC
- | TRBJ2-5 | TRBV27 | many | CASRRGGRETQYF | TGTGCCAGCCGAAGGGGGGGGAGAGAGACCCAGTACTTC
- | TRBJ2-7 | TRBV6-1 | few | CASSQKAGQTYEQYF | TGTGCCAGCAGTCAAAAGGCGGGGCAGACCTACGAGCAGTACTTC
- | TRBJ1-6 | TRBV11-2 | - | CASSFTTGHNSPLHF | TGTGCCAGCAGCTTTACGACGGGGCACAATTCACCCCTCCACTTT
TRBD2 | TRBJ2-7 | TRBV5-1 | few | CASSLAPGTNSYEQYF | TGCGCCAGCAGCTTGGCCCCCGGGACTAACTCCTACGAGCAGTACTTC
- | TRBJ1-5 | TRBV12-3/TRBV12-4 | - | CASSFYQGQPQHF | TGTGCCAGCAGTTTTTATCAAGGTCAGCCCCAGCATTTT
- | TRBJ2-5 | TRBV20-1 | many | CSAVGGNQETQYF | TGCAGTGCTGTAGGAGGGAATCAAGAGACCCAGTACTTC
- | TRBJ1-2 | TRBV4-2 | few | CASSQEQGNYGYTF | TGTGCCAGCAGCCAAGAACAGGGAAACTATGGCTACACCTTC
TRBD1 | TRBJ2-5 | TRBV5-1 | few | CASSTGTGQETQYF | TGCGCCAGCAGCACCGGGACAGGGCAAGAGACCCAGTACTTC
- | TRBJ2-3 | TRBV7-8 | - | CASSLISSTNTDTQYF | TGTGCCAGCAGCTTAATTTCCTCGACCAACACAGATACGCAGTATTTT
- | TRBJ2-7 | TRBV29-1 | few | CSVGGGPDSEQYF | TGCAGCGTTGGGGGGGGGCCCGACAGCGAGCAGTACTTC
- | TRBJ1-1 | TRBV7-2 | - | CASSPQTTWRGTEAFF | TGTGCCAGCAGCCCCCAGACCACATGGCGCGGGACTGAAGCTTTCTTT
- | TRBJ2-1 | TRBV24-1 | many | CATSEDSSNNEQFF | TGTGCCACCAGCGAGGACAGCTCAAACAATGAGCAGTTCTTC
- | TRBJ2-4 | TRBV20-1 | few | CSGSVTAKNIQYF | TGCAGTGGCTCAGTAACCGCCAAAAACATTCAGTACTTC
- | TRBJ2-5 | TRBV5-1 | few | CASSRDPRREETQYF | TGCGCCAGCAGCAGGGACCCGAGGAGGGAGGAGACCCAGTACTTC
- | TRBJ1-5 | TRBV7-8 | few | CASSWGVSNQPQHF | TGTGCCAGCAGCTGGGGGGTCAGCAATCAGCCCCAGCATTTT
TRBD2 | TRBJ2-1 | TRBV29-1 | many | CSVAGTSDEQFF | TGCAGCGTAGCCGGGACTAGCGATGAGCAGTTCTTC
TRBD2 | TRBJ2-7 | TRBV27 | many | CASSFRRGNSEQYF | TGTGCCAGCAGTTTCAGGCGGGGGAACTCCGAGCAGTACTTC
- | TRBJ2-7 | TRBV4-3 | few | CASSHSLHRGTPYEQYF | TGCGCCAGCAGCCACTCACTCCATAGGGGAACCCCCTACGAGCAGTACTTC
TRBD2 | TRBJ2-7 | TRBV7-2 | few | CASSSGGAKLEQYF | TGTGCCAGCAGTAGCGGGGGCGCGAAGCTGGAGCAGTACTTC
TRBD2 | TRBJ2-2 | TRBV4-3 | - | CASSQEPRTSGGYTGELFF | TGCGCCAGCAGCCAAGAGCCCCGTACTAGCGGGGGTTACACCGGGGAGCTGTTTTTT
- | TRBJ2-2 | TRBV7-2 | - | CASTRRQAGNTGELFF | TGTGCCAGCACCCGACGGCAAGCTGGGAACACCGGGGAGCTGTTTTTT
- | TRBJ2-2 | TRBV10-3 | few | CAISESQKGNTGELFF | TGTGCCATCAGTGAGTCACAGAAGGGGAACACCGGGGAGCTGTTTTTT
TRBD1 | TRBJ1-6 | TRBV5-1 | many | CASSTGQSYNSPLHF | TGCGCCAGCAGCACGGGACAGTCCTATAATTCACCCCTCCACTTT
- | TRBJ2-3 | TRBV9 | - | CASSEGEASTDTQYF | TGTGCCAGCAGCGAGGGGGAAGCTAGCACAGATACGCAGTATTTT
- | TRBJ1-1 | TRBV18 | - | CASSPQKDTEAFF | TGTGCCAGCTCACCACAAAAAGACACTGAAGCTTTCTTT
TRBD2 | TRBJ2-3 | TRBV20-1 | medium-sized | CSAIAGSSTDTQYF | TGCAGTGCTATAGCGGGATCTAGCACAGATACGCAGTATTTT
- | TRBJ2-7 | TRBV7-9 | - | CASSFRVWNEQYF | TGTGCCAGCAGCTTTAGGGTGTGGAACGAGCAGTACTTC
- | TRBJ2-5 | TRBV15 | - | CATSRERGAQETQYF | TGTGCCACCAGCAGAGAGCGGGGCGCTCAAGAGACCCAGTACTTC
TRBD1 | TRBJ2-6 | TRBV6-2/TRBV6-3 | few | CASSPRQGRSGANVLTF | TGTGCCAGCAGCCCCCGACAGGGGAGGTCTGGGGCCAACGTCCTGACTTTC
TRBD1 | TRBJ1-4 | TRBV20-1 | few | CSAHPEQGAHEKLFF | TGCAGTGCTCACCCCGAACAGGGGGCCCATGAAAAACTGTTTTTT
- | TRBJ2-1 | TRBV14 | many | CASGNWGYNEQFF | TGTGCCAGCGGAAACTGGGGTTACAATGAGCAGTTCTTC